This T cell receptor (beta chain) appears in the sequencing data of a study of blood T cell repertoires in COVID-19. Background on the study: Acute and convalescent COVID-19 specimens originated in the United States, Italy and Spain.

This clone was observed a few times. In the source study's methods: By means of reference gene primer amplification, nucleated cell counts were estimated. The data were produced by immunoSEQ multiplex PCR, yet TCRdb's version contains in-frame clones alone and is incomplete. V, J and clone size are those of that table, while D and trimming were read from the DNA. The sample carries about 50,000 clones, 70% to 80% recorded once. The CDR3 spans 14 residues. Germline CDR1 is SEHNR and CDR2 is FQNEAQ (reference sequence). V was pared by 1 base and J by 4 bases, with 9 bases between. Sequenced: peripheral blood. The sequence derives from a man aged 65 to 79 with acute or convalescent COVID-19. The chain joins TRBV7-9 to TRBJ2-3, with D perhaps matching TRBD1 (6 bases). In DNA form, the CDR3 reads TGTGCCAGCAGCTTAGATTGGGGGCCAGATACGCAGTATTTT. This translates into CASSLDWGPDTQYF.